Following are 16 T cell receptor beta chains from one sample sequenced in a study of T cells in localized non-small cell lung cancer. Profiled with immunoSEQ multiplex PCR; TCRdb holds only in-frame clones, not every one. The sample has about 25,000 clones; approximately 83% are singletons. The starting material was peripheral blood, obtained before any cancer treatment. The origin of the receptors is a male donor aged 60 or over with stage II squamous cell lung carcinoma.

The gene calls are TRBV9 and TRBJ1-3; no reliable D call. This CDR3 has 15 amino acids. CDR1 is SGDLS, CDR2 YYNGEE, per germline. V was clipped by 0 bases and J by 0 bases, with 7 bases between them. This CDR3 reads CASSVVPVSGNTIYF. Here the CDR3 DNA reads TGTGCCAGCAGCGTAGTACCGGTCTCTGGAAACACCATATATTTT.

The chain uses TRBV7-2 and TRBJ1-2; D is unclear. CDR3 size: 15 residues. Germline assignment: CDR1 SGHTA and CDR2 FQGNSA. V was clipped by 5 bases and J by 4 bases, with 17 bases between them. In nucleotides, the CDR3 is TGTGCCAGCAGCGAACGGGTCCTGGGAGGCTATGGCTACACCTTC. Encoded protein: CASSERVLGGYGYTF. The full variable domain, rest sourced from reference TRBV7-2 and TRBJ1-2, is GAGVSQSPSNKVTEKGKDVELRCDPISGHTALYWYRQSLGQGLEFLIYFQGNSAPDKSGLPSDRFSAERTGGSVSTLTIQRTQQEDSAVYLCASSERVLGGYGYTFGSGTRLTVV.

The CDR3 DNA follows: TGTGCCAGTAGCCTATACGGGACAGGGGGCTTCTACGAGCAGTACTTC. Translating it yields CASSLYGTGGFYEQYF. The chain couples TRBV19 to TRBJ2-7, with TRBD1 matching 12 bases. Germline lookup yields CDR1 LNHDA and CDR2 SQIVND (reference sequence). Trimming took 6 bases from V and 3 from J; bases not matched to a gene: 9. This CDR3 has 16 amino acids.

The table lists this clone with a count of one. The gene calls are TRBV6-1 and TRBJ1-1; a possible D gene is TRBD1 (5 bases). CDR1 is MNHNS and CDR2 is SASEGT in the germline V gene. Trimming left V 6 bases short and J 1 base short, with 15 bases between. The CDR3 extends over 15 amino acids. Here the CDR3 DNA reads TGTGCCAGCAGCGAACCGGGACGGTGGAACACTGAAGCTTTCTTT. Its protein product is CASSEPGRWNTEAFF.

This chain links TRBV4-1 with TRBJ2-2; D not resolved. Looked up from germline, CDR1 is MGHRA and CDR2 is YSYEKL. V lost 4 bases and J lost 4, with 10 bases in between. CDR3 length equals 14 residues. CDR3: CASSPLRSTGELFF. The CDR3 DNA is TGCGCCAGCAGCCCCCTAAGGAGCACCGGGGAGCTGTTTTTT.

The rearrangement uses TRBV28 and TRBJ2-6; D gene ambiguous. Trimming took off 3 bases at V and 0 bases at J, with 6 bases between the two ends. Germline V lookup: CDR1 MDHEN, CDR2 SYDVKM. CDR3 length equals 15 residues. The CDR3 loop reads CASSLPHSGANVLTF. The CDR3 coding sequence is TGTGCCAGCAGTTTGCCTCACTCTGGGGCCAACGTCCTGACTTTC.

V usage is TRBV9 and J usage is TRBJ1-1; D possibly corresponds to TRBD1 (5 bases). Germline values: CDR1 SGDLS, CDR2 YYNGEE. Trimming took off 0 bases at V and 4 bases at J, with 16 bases between the two ends. This CDR3 is 16 amino acids long. For the CDR3, the DNA is TGTGCCAGCAGCGTAGGGTCCGGGGGGAAGGGCACTGAAGCTTTCTTT. It specifies CASSVGSGGKGTEAFF.

The CDR3 DNA follows: TGTGCCAGCAGCCCACCGAGCTCCTACGAGCAGTACTTC. It specifies CASSPPSSYEQYF. This sequence joins TRBV5-4 and TRBJ2-7; D gene uncertain. V was trimmed by 4 bases and J by 0 bases, leaving 8 bases between them. Germline loops: CDR1 SGHNT, CDR2 YYREEE (reference sequence). The CDR3 extends over 13 amino acids.

This chain links TRBV4-1 with TRBJ1-3; D uncertain. The CDR3 spans 15 residues. The germline V gene encodes CDR1 MGHRA and CDR2 YSYEKL. Trimming cost V 3 bases and J 0 bases, with 9 bases left between them. DNA for the CDR3: TGCGCCAGCAGCCATGACGGGTCCTCTGGAAACACCATATATTTT. This codes for CASSHDGSSGNTIYF.

The rearrangement joins TRBV28 to TRBJ1-4; the D gene is possibly TRBD1 (5 bases). The germline V gene has CDR1 MDHEN and CDR2 SYDVKM. The CDR3 totals 14 residues. V lost 10 bases to trimming and J lost 7 bases, with 19 bases between them. This CDR3 reads CATTGGGIGEKLFF. CDR3 nucleotides: TGTGCCACCACAGGTGGGGGTATCGGTGAAAAACTGTTTTTT.

Of note for this clone: The sample has other DNA sequences that encode this CDR3 too. J is TRBJ2-5 and V is TRBV15; D may be TRBD2 (6 bases). Germline V CDR1 and CDR2: LNHNV, YYDKDF (reference sequence). The CDR3 is 14 residues long. The V gene lost 1 base and the J gene lost 4 bases, with 10 bases spanning the gap. The CDR3 DNA reads TGTGCCACCAGCAGAGTTGGAGGGATAGAGACCCAGTACTTC. This gives the protein CATSRVGGIETQYF.

This sequence joins TRBV7-9 and TRBJ1-1; perhaps TRBD1 as D (5 bases). The germline V and J ends were trimmed by 1 base and 2 bases, with 8 bases remaining between them. Germline values: CDR1 SEHNR, CDR2 FQNEAQ (reference sequence). This CDR3 contains 14 residues. CDR3 amino acids: CASSLVQGNTEAFF. CDR3 nucleotide sequence: TGTGCCAGCAGCTTAGTTCAGGGTAACACTGAAGCTTTCTTT.

This clone was seen just once. This chain uses TRBV5-1 with TRBJ2-1; D may be TRBD1 (6 bases). Looked up from germline, CDR1 is SGHRS and CDR2 is YFSETQ. V lost 6 bases, J lost 4 bases, and 17 bases lay in between. This CDR3 is 15 amino acids long. This CDR3 is CASNAQMDSYNEQFF. DNA for the CDR3: TGCGCCAGCAACGCTCAGATGGACAGTTACAATGAGCAGTTCTTC.

This chain joins TRBV2 and TRBJ1-1; D is undetermined. CDR3 length: 12 residues. Germline V lookup: CDR1 SNHLY, CDR2 FYNNEI. V was cut by 1 base and J by 3 bases, with 3 bases left in between. Here the CDR3 DNA reads TGTGCCAGCAGTGAAGGCTACACTGAAGCTTTCTTT. This translates into CASSEGYTEAFF.

This chain joins TRBV28 and TRBJ1-1; no firm D call. Germline values: CDR1 MDHEN, CDR2 SYDVKM. V gave up 6 bases and J gave up 0 bases, with 14 bases separating them. The CDR3 has 15 amino acids. The DNA of the CDR3 is TGTGCCAGCAGCACCATCGGACGGCTGAACACTGAAGCTTTCTTT. Protein: CASSTIGRLNTEAFF.

This clone was counted a few times. The chain uses TRBV7-2 and TRBJ2-3; a weak D match, TRBD1 (7 bases). V lost 1 base to trimming and J lost 3 bases, with 17 bases between them. This CDR3 region has 17 residues. Germline CDR1 SGHTA, CDR2 FQGNSA. DNA of the CDR3: TGTGCCAGCAGCTTAGAAGGAGGGGGCGTTTGGACAGATACGCAGTATTTT. Encoded protein: CASSLEGGGVWTDTQYF.